This entry lists 4 T cell receptor beta chains sequenced from one sample in a study of beta chain features in type 1 diabetes. Isolated RNA was reverse transcribed in full, so expressed TCRB transcripts were sequenced. TCRdb's copy holds only in-frame clones and misses some; the assay was immunoSEQ multiplex PCR. The sample carries 970,000 or so clones, roughly a sixth recorded once. Material for sequencing was naive CD4+ T cells from blood. All receptors derive from a woman younger than 35 in good health.

This clone was observed a few times. The V call is TRBV6-1, the J call TRBJ2-1, with a possible D match to TRBD2 (5 bases). V was shortened by 1 base and J by 5 bases, with 18 bases between the two germline ends. Germline CDR1 reads MNHNS; CDR2 reads SASEGT. This CDR3 has 17 residues. The CDR3 nucleotides read TGTGCCAGCAGTGAAGGGGCGAGGGCTAGACTTCACAATGAGCAGTTCTTC. Protein product: CASSEGARARLHNEQFF.

J is TRBJ1-1 and V is TRBV10-3; 8 bases map to TRBD1. Germline trimming cut 8 bases from V and 0 bases from J; bases unmatched to any gene: 5. Germline lookup yields CDR1 ENHRY and CDR2 SYGVKD. The CDR3 runs to 14 residues. The CDR3 DNA reads as TGTGCCATCCGGACAGGGACTATGAACACTGAAGCTTTCTTT. Translation: CAIRTGTMNTEAFF.

The rearrangement uses TRBV9 and TRBJ1-2; 8 nucleotides line up with TRBD1. The CDR3 has 17 amino acids. The V gene end was trimmed by 2 bases and the J gene end by 3 bases; junction bases not matched to a gene: 12. Looked up from germline, CDR1 is SGDLS and CDR2 is YYNGEE. The chain's CDR3 is CASSVRQGLPGDYGYTF. The CDR3 coding sequence is TGTGCCAGCAGCGTTAGACAGGGGCTACCGGGAGACTATGGCTACACCTTC.

CDR3 DNA sequence: TGTGCCAGCAGCTGGACCTCGACAGGGGTCTACGAGCAGTACTTC. It translates to CASSWTSTGVYEQYF. The chain is built from TRBV7-2 and TRBJ2-7; 8 nucleotides align to TRBD1. In germline, CDR1 is SGHTA, CDR2 FQGNSA. The CDR3 is 15 amino acids. The J segment lost 3 bases and the V segment lost 4 bases, leaving 8 bases of the junction unmatched.